This T cell receptor (beta chain) was identified during a study of blood T cells in healthy people across ages (dated by TCRdb to about 2015). Concerning the study at large: In model experiments, roughly one uniquely barcoded TCR beta cDNA molecule per two T cells was captured by template switching. Age-related changes in TCR beta repertoire diversity were measured in the study by deep sequencing normalized with unique cDNA molecular identifiers. Four age groups were formed from the donors: young (average 16 years), middle-aged (approximately 40), aged (roughly 59) and long-lived (82). Donors of different ages were randomly distributed across sequencing lanes to avoid experimental bias. Using the same blood draw, the study looked at two additional independent replicas of 1 million unique cDNA reads for two donors, one aged 18 to 30 and the other aged 80 or older.

The donors were a few dozen Caucasian individuals from Russia, aged roughly 6 to 90 years, who were systemically healthy. About 9.1 milliliters of peripheral blood were collected from each donor into EDTA-treated Vacutainer tubes. Ficoll-Paque density-gradient centrifugation was used to isolate PBMCs, with at least 7 million per sample. Total RNA was extracted from PBMCs with Trizol reagent, with at least 6 micrograms obtained per sample. Naive CD45RAhigh/CD27high T cell percentages were measured by flow cytometry on a PBMC aliquot from every donor. Relative to germline, V is 5 bases shorter and J is 7 bases shorter, with 11 bases between their ends. The cysteine opens and the phenylalanine closes a CDR3 of 13 amino acids. Just the 39-base CDR3 DNA is kept, in frame starting at base 1. Looking up the germline V gene (reference sequence) yields CDR1 SEHNR and CDR2 FQNEAQ. The library was produced with 5' RACE. Sequenced using an Illumina HiSeq 2500. A second PCR of about 6 to 11 cycles was performed with a sample-barcoded 5' primer and a J-beta primer mix. A unique molecular identifier was introduced onto each TCR beta cDNA molecule by a template-switch 5' adaptor carrying 12 random nucleotides. At least 3 million CDR3-containing paired-end reads were obtained from each sample. First-strand cDNA was synthesized from all RNA with the Mint cDNA synthesis kit, primed by a TRBC-specific oligonucleotide. All cDNA was treated with uracil-DNA glycosylase and then went through a first 18-cycle PCR with the universal primers M1SS and BC2_uni_R. From the authors' description of their analysis: Each sample was normalized by randomly selecting 1 million high-quality reads, each carrying a distinct molecular identifier. Reads sharing molecular identifiers were discarded rather than binned into consensus sequences. MiTCR, run with a Q25 quality threshold and the strictest error-elimination algorithm, handled CDR3 identification, clonotype clustering and error correction. A nonparametric unseen species model with Euler transformation was used to estimate a lower bound on total TCR beta diversity. Starting from the raw public reads, TCRdb applied fastp trimming at Q25, assembled clones with MiXCR and retained in-frame beta chains. Every CDR3 protein is listed once, alongside the most common genes and DNA of its rows. None of the V and J calls come from the authors' own analysis; TCRdb made them. Present in this sample are roughly 700,000 distinct CDR3 sequences, around half of which were seen just once. The top ten hold roughly a third of the sample.

There are a few counts of this clonotype. Its recognized antigen is unknown. Within one base of it there is no much larger clone, and no base qualities were kept. General study outcomes and caveats: Because donor CMV infection status was unknown, age-related changes in expanded clonotypes were potentially confounded. Observed TCR beta diversity correlated strongly with the percentage of naive T cells measured by flow cytometry. Conclusive comparison of naive and antigen-experienced compartments was prevented by the profiling of bulk unsorted PBMCs. Observed TCR beta diversity per million T cells fell roughly linearly with age, and a significant reduction was already apparent by age around 36. Compared with the aged group, more naive CD4+ T cells, fewer expanded clones and increased TCR diversity were shown by the long-lived group, suggesting age selection. Estimates of total diversity from one million sequenced T cells were regarded as lower bounds and underestimates.

The sample comprised blood. The receptor's source is an older woman in good health. Recombination linked TRBV7-9 to TRBJ1-4, with TRBD1 as a weak D call on 5 bases. The DNA reads TGTGCCAGCAGCACCCGGGACGTTGAAAAACTGTTTTTT. It specifies CASSTRDVEKLFF.